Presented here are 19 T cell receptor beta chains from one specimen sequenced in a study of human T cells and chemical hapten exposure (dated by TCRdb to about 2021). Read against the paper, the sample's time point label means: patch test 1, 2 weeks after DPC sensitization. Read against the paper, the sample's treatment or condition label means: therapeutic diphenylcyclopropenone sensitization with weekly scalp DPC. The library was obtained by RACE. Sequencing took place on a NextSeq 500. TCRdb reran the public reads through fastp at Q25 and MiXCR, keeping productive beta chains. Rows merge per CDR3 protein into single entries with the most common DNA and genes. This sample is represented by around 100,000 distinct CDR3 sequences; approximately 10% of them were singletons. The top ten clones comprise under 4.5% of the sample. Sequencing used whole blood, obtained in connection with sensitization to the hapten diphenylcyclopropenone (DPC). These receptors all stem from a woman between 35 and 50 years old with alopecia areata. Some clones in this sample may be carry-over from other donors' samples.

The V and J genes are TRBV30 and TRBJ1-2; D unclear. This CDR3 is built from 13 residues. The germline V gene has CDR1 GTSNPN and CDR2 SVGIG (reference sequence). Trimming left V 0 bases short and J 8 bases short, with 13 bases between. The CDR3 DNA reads TGTGCCTGGAGTGTAATTATAGAGGCCGGCTACACCTTC. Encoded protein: CAWSVIIEAGYTF.

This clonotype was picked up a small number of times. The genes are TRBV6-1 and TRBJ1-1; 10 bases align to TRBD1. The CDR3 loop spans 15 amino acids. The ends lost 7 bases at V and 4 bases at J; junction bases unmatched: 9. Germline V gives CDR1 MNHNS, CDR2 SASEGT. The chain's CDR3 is CASTKDRDRGTEAFF. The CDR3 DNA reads TGTGCCAGCACTAAGGACCGGGACAGGGGCACTGAAGCTTTCTTT.

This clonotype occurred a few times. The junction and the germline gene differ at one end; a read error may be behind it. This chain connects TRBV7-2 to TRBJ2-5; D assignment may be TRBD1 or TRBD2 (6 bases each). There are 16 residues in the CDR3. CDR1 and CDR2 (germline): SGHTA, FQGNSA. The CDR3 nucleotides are TGTGCCAGCAGCTTAGGATCGGGGGCCCGGGTGGAGACCCAGCACTTC. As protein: CASSLGSGARVETQHF.

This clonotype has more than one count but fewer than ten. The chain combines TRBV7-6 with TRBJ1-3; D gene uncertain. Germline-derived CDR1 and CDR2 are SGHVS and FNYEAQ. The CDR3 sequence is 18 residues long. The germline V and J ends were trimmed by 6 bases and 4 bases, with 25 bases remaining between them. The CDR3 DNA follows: TGTGCCAGCAGTCAGCTTGGCCCGACTGCGTTAGTGGGAAACACCATATATTTT. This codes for CASSQLGPTALVGNTIYF.

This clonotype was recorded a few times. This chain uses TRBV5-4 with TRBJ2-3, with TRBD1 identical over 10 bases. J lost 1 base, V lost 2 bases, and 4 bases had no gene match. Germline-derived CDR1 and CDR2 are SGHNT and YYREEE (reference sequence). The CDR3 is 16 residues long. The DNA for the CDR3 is TGTGCCAGCAGCTTACGGACAGGGGGGGGCACAGATACGCAGTATTTT. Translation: CASSLRTGGGTDTQYF.

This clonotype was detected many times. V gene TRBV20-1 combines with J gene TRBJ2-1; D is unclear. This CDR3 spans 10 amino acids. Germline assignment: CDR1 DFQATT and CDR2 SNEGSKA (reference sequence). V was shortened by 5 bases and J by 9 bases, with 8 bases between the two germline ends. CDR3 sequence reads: CSAQSTEQFF. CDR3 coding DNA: TGCAGTGCTCAGAGTACTGAGCAGTTCTTC.

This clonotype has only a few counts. DNA for the CDR3: TGTGCCAGCAGCACCAGGGGGCGGGACACCGGGGAGCTGTTTTTT. This codes for CASSTRGRDTGELFF. The chain joins TRBV9 to TRBJ2-2, with 8 bases aligning to TRBD1. Germline V gives CDR1 SGDLS, CDR2 YYNGEE. The CDR3 is made up of 15 amino acids. The V and J ends lost 4 bases and 3 bases, in that order; junction bases with no gene match: 5.

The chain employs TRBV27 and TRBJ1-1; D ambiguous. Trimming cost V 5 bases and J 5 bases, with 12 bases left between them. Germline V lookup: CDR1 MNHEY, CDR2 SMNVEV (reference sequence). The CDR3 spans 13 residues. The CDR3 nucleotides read TGTGCCAGCAGTCTGACTAGGCGGACTGAAGCTTTCTTT. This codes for CASSLTRRTEAFF.

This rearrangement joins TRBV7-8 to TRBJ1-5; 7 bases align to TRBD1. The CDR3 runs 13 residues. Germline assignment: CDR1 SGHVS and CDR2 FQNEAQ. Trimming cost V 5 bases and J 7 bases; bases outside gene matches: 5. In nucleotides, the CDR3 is TGTGCCAGCAGCCTCACAGGGGTGCAGCCCCAGCATTTT. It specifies CASSLTGVQPQHF.

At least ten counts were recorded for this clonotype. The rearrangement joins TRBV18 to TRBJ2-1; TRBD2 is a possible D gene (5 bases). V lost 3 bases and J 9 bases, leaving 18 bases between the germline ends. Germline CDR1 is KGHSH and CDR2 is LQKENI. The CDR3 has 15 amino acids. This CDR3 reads CASSPDRPPGSEQFF. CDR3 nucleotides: TGTGCCAGCTCACCTGACCGACCCCCGGGGAGTGAGCAGTTCTTC.

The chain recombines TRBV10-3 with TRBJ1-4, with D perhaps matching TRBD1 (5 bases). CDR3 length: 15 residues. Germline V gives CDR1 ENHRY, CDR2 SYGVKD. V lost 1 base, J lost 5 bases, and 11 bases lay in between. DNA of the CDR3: TGTGCCATCAGTGAGTGGCAGGGCTCGAATGAAAAACTGTTTTTT. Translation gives CAISEWQGSNEKLFF.

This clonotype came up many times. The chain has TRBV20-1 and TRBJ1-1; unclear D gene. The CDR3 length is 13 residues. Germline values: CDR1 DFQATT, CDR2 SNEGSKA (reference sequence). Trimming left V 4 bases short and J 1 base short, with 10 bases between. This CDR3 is CSANTDGNTEAFF. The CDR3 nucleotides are TGCAGTGCTAATACGGACGGGAACACTGAAGCTTTCTTT.

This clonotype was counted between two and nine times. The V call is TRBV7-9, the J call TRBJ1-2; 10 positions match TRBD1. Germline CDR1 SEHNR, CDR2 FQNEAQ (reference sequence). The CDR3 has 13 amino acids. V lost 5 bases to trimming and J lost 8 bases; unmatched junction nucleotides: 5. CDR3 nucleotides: TGTGCCAGCAGCCAAGACAGGGGGCACGGCTACACCTTC. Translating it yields CASSQDRGHGYTF.

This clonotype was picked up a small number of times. The CDR3 sequence: CASSGGSTPGYEQYF. The DNA of the CDR3 is TGCGCCAGCAGCGGAGGCAGTACACCTGGGTACGAGCAGTACTTC. The chain employs TRBV5-1 and TRBJ2-7; a possible D gene is TRBD2 (5 bases). Germline CDR1 is SGHRS and CDR2 is YFSETQ. This CDR3 region has 15 residues. V was pared by 4 bases and J by 4 bases, with 18 bases between.

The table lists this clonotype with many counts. CDR3 sequence: CASSFASGFTGELFF. For the CDR3, the DNA is TGCGCCAGCAGCTTCGCTAGCGGATTCACCGGGGAGCTGTTTTTT. This chain links TRBV5-1 with TRBJ2-2; 7 positions match TRBD2. Germline assignment: CDR1 SGHRS and CDR2 YFSETQ. The ends lost 2 bases at V and 4 bases at J; junction bases unmatched: 5. The CDR3 length is 15 residues.

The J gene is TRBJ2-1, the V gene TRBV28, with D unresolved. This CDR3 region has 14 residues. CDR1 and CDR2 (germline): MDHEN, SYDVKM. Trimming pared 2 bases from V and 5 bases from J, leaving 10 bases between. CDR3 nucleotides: TGTGCCAGCAGTTTACCCCTCCCGGACAATGAGCAGTTCTTC. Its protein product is CASSLPLPDNEQFF.

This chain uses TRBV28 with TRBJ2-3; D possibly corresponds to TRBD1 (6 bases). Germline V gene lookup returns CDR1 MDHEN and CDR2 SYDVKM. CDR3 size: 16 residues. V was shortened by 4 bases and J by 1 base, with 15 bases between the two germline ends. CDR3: CASSSHIGGGTDTQYF. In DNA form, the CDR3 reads TGTGCCAGCAGTTCCCATATAGGGGGTGGCACAGATACGCAGTATTTT.

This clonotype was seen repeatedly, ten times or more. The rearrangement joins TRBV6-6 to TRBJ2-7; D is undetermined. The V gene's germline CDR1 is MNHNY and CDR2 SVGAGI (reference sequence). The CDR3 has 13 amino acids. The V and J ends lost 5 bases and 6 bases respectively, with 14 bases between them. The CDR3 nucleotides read TGTGCCAGCAGTGCAGCGTCCCAATCCGAGCAGTACTTC. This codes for CASSAASQSEQYF.

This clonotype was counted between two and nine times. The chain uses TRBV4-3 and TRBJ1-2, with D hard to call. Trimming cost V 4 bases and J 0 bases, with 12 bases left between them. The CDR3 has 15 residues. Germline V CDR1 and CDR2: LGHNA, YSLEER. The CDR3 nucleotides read TGCGCCAGCAGCCCGTCAACTGGGTCTAACTATGGCTACACCTTC. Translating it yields CASSPSTGSNYGYTF.